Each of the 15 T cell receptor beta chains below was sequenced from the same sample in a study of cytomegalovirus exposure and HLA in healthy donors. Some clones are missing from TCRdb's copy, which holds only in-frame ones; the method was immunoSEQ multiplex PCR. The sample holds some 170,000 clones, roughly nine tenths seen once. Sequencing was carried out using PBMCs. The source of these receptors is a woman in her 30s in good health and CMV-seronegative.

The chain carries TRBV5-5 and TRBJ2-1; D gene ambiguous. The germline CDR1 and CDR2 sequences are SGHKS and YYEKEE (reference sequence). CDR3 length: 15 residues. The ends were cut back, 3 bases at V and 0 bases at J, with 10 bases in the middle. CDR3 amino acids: CASSSDISSYNEQFF. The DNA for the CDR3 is TGTGCCAGCAGCTCAGACATAAGCTCCTACAATGAGCAGTTCTTC.

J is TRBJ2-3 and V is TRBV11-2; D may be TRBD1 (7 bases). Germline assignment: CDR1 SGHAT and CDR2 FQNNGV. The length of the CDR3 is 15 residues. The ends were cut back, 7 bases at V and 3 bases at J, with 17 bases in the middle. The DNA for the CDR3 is TGTGCCAGCACTCGGCAGGGGGAGGCTACAGATACGCAGTATTTT. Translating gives CASTRQGEATDTQYF.

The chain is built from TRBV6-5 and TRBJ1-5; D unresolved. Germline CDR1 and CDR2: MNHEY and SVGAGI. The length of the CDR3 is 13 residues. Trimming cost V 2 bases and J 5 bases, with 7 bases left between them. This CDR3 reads CASSYGFDQPQHF. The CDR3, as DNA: TGTGCCAGCAGTTACGGATTCGATCAGCCCCAGCATTTT.

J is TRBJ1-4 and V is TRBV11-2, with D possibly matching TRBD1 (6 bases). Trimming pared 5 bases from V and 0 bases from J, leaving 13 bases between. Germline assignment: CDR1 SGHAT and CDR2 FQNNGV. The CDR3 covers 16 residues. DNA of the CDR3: TGTGCCAGCAGCACCGGACAGCGCTCAACTAATGAAAAACTGTTTTTT. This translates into CASSTGQRSTNEKLFF.

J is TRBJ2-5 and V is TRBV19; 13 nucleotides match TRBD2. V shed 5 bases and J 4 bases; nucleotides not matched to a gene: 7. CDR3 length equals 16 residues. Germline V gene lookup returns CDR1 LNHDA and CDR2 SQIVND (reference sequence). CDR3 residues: CASSPRTSGGGETQYF. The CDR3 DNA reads TGTGCCAGTAGTCCGCGGACTAGCGGGGGTGGAGAGACCCAGTACTTC.

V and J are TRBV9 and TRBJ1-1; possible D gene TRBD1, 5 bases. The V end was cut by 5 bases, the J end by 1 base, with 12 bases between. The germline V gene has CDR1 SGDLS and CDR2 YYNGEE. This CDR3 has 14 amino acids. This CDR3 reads CASRSGTGNTEAFF. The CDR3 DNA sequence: TGTGCCAGCAGGTCCGGGACGGGGAACACTGAAGCTTTCTTT.

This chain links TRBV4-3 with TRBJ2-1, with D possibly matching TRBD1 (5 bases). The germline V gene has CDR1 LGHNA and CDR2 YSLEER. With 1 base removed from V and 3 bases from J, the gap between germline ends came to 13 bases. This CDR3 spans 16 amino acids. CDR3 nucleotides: TGCGCCAGCAGCCAAGCCTCGGGCAGGGTCTACAATGAGCAGTTCTTC. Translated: CASSQASGRVYNEQFF.

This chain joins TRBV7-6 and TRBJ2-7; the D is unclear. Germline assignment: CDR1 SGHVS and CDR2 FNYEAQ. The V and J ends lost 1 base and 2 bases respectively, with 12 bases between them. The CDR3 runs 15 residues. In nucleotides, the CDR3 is TGTGCCAGCAGCTTAGAAGGGTCAAAAACCTACGAGCAGTACTTC. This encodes CASSLEGSKTYEQYF.

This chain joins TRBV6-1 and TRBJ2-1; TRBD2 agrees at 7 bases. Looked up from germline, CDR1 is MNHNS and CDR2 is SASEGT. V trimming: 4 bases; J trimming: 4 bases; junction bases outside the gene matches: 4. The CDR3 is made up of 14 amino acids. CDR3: CASSVGGIYNEQFF. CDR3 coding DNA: TGTGCCAGCAGTGTGGGGGGGATTTACAATGAGCAGTTCTTC.

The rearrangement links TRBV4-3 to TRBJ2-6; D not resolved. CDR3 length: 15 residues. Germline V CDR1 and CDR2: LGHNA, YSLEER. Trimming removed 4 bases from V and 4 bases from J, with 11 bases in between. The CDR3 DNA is TGCGCCAGCAGCCCTGGGGTATCCGGGGCCAACGTCCTGACTTTC. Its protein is CASSPGVSGANVLTF.

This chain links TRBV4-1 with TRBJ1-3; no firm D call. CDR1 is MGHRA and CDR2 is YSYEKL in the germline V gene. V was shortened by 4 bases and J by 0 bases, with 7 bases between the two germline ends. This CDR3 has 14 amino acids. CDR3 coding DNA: TGCGCCAGCAGCCTTGGCCCCTCTGGAAACACCATATATTTT. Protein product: CASSLGPSGNTIYF.

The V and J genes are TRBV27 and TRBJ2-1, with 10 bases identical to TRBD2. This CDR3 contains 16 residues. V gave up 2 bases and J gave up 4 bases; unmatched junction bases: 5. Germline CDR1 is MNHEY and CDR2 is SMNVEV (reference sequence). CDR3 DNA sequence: TGTGCCAGCAGTTTAGGCGGACTAGCGGCGTACAATGAGCAGTTCTTC. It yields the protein CASSLGGLAAYNEQFF.

The DNA of the CDR3 is TGTGCCAGTAGTATAGGGGCAGGGGCTTACAATGAGCAGTTCTTC. Protein sequence: CASSIGAGAYNEQFF. The gene calls are TRBV19 and TRBJ2-1; D is perhaps TRBD1 (6 bases). The CDR3 length is 15 residues. Trimming shortened V by 1 base and J by 4 bases, and 11 bases separated the two germline ends. CDR1 and CDR2 (germline): LNHDA, SQIVND (reference sequence).

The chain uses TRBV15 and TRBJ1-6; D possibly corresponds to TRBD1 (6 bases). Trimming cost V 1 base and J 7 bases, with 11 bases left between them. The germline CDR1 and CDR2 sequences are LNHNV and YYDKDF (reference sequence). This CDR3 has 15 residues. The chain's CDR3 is CATSRVFRGNSPLHF. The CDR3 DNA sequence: TGTGCCACCAGCAGAGTTTTCAGGGGAAATTCACCCCTCCACTTT.

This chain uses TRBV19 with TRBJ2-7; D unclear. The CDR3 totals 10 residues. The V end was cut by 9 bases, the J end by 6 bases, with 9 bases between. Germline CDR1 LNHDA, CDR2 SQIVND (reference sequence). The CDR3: CASLGSEQYF. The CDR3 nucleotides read TGTGCCAGCCTAGGGTCCGAGCAGTACTTC.